Listed below are T cell receptor beta chains from one sample, sequenced in a study of cytomegalovirus exposure and HLA in healthy donors. The table came from immunoSEQ multiplex PCR; TCRdb's copy has only in-frame clones and leaves some out. The repertoire holds approximately 160,000 clones, approximately 80% seen once, with 1.5% to 2% in the top ten. Sequenced input: PBMCs. The origin of the receptors is a woman aged 25 to 39 in good health and CMV-seronegative. Both conserved end residues are trimmed from each CDR3. Rows may omit the clone size; those that give it use once, few, many or a size class.

clone size	J gene	V gene	CDR3 protein
NA	TRBJ2-1	TRBV5-1	ASSLVGYGSSYNEQF
NA	TRBJ2-1	TRBV15	ATSRALAGADNEQF
NA	TRBJ2-7	TRBV4-1	ASSQDRQGQGLYEQY
NA	TRBJ1-2	TRBV6-4	ASSISAGYYGYT
NA	TRBJ1-5	TRBV7-9	ASSLAVGNQPQH
NA	TRBJ1-5	TRBV4-3	ASSRGQGNQPQH
NA	TRBJ2-1	TRBV9	ASSFSGSSYNEQF
NA	TRBJ2-3	TRBV19	ASRHGGADTQY
NA	TRBJ2-7	TRBV6-1	ASSRTGFTDYEQY
NA	TRBJ1-2	TRBV2	ASSEAQGGVGYT
NA	TRBJ1-2	TRBV13	ASSPPGAGGYT
NA	TRBJ2-5	TRBV5-1	ASRGAGVWETQY
few	TRBJ1-6	TRBV14	ASSRRTGPYNSPLH
NA	TRBJ1-1	TRBV30	AWSAGRPGTEAF
NA	TRBJ2-1	TRBV5-1	ASSLALGGGSLRNEQF
NA	TRBJ1-1	TRBV10-3	AITNRTGTEAF
few	TRBJ1-2	TRBV2	ASSDNLRGGGYT
NA	TRBJ1-5	TRBV19	ASKRTGPQH
NA	TRBJ2-2	TRBV6-5	ASSRGTGVPGELF
few	TRBJ2-2	TRBV10-1	ASSDLQGRNTGELF
NA	TRBJ1-2	TRBV9	ASSTWDRARDGYT
few	TRBJ2-3	TRBV7-2	ASSLVGGDDTQY
NA	TRBJ2-7	TRBV19	ASSIRQGRDEQY
NA	TRBJ1-2	TRBV25-1	ASSELRGRQDYGYT
NA	TRBJ2-1	TRBV27	ASSLLTAGGPNEQF
NA	TRBJ2-1	TRBV15	ATSIGRGASYNEQF
NA	TRBJ2-7	TRBV5-1	ASSLVAGGNYEQY
NA	TRBJ1-2	TRBV30	AWGTGHNYGYT
NA	TRBJ2-1	TRBV5-6	ASRNPGLASHEQF
NA	TRBJ2-7	TRBV19	ASSTAVSYEQY
once	TRBJ1-2	TRBV19	ASSIQGSQGYT
NA	TRBJ2-3	TRBV9	ASSASRAGGTLDTQY
few	TRBJ1-1	TRBV11-2	ASRDRGPRRGTEAF
NA	TRBJ1-5	TRBV7-2	ASSLRQGTQPQH
once	TRBJ1-2	TRBV29-1	SVEQGVNYGYT
NA	TRBJ1-5	TRBV16	ASSENTGSNQPQH
NA	TRBJ1-4	TRBV18	ASSHRATSEKLF
NA	TRBJ2-7	TRBV6-5	ASNRFGQGAYEQY
NA	TRBJ2-1	TRBV6-1	ASSATGEWNEQF
NA	TRBJ1-4	TRBV29-1	SVGVREKLF
NA	TRBJ2-7	TRBV25-1	ASSDRTSYEQY
NA	TRBJ1-4	TRBV27	ASSSSTNEKLF
NA	TRBJ2-6	TRBV19	ASSMGQGYSGANVLT
NA	TRBJ2-5	TRBV28	ASGLGGMQETQY
few	TRBJ1-1	TRBV25-1	ASSKYRNTEAF
NA	TRBJ1-2	TRBV6-5	ASSYYRTGYGYT
NA	TRBJ2-7	TRBV29-1	SVDGGLGSEQY
few	TRBJ2-5	TRBV7-9	SSSLARETQY
few	TRBJ1-1	TRBV5-1	ASSPSGENTEAF
NA	TRBJ2-7	TRBV28	ASLAGDYEQY
NA	TRBJ2-1	TRBV14	ASRRGVTYNEQF
NA	TRBJ2-7	TRBV10-3	AISASGIVYEQY
NA	TRBJ2-3	TRBV29-1	SVYGSAADPSTDMQY
NA	TRBJ2-3	TRBV18	ASRGSTSTDTQY
NA	TRBJ2-3	TRBV5-6	ASSLDAPGGFSDTQY